The next 3 T cell receptor beta chains were all read from a single sample in a study of OX40 agonist ivuxolimab in advanced cancers. TCRdb's table, derived via immunoSEQ multiplex PCR, lists solely in-frame clones and lacks some. Altogether approximately 77,000 clones are present, over 75% being singletons, with the ten largest covering around 7.2%. Sequencing was performed on CD4+ or CD8+ T cells sorted from blood, taken in a trial of the OX40 agonist ivuxolimab. The receptors here all came from an adult with an advanced solid tumor such as melanoma, head and neck, liver or kidney cancer.

The chain links TRBV9 to TRBJ2-1; D is unresolved. The germline V gene has CDR1 SGDLS and CDR2 YYNGEE. Trimming removed 0 bases from V and 6 bases from J, with 13 bases in between. This CDR3 has 15 residues. The CDR3 here is CASSVGGFGSNEQFF. CDR3 DNA: TGTGCCAGCAGCGTAGGGGGATTCGGCTCCAATGAGCAGTTCTTC.

The rearrangement joins TRBV30 to TRBJ1-6, with 7 bases lining up with TRBD1. The junction had 15 bases not matched to a gene; V was cut back by 3 bases and J by 10 bases. Germline lookup yields CDR1 GTSNPN and CDR2 SVGIG (reference sequence). The CDR3 spans 16 residues. The CDR3 DNA follows: TGTGCCTGGAGGGGTGTACAGGGGACTATCGGGTCACCCCTCCACTTT. Translated, it gives CAWRGVQGTIGSPLHF.

J is TRBJ1-1 and V is TRBV5-1; no clear D. From germline, CDR1 is SGHRS and CDR2 YFSETQ. V shed 1 base and J shed 1 base, with 8 bases lying between them. The CDR3 extends over 14 amino acids. The CDR3, as DNA: TGCGCCAGCAGCTTGCAGAGGACGAACACTGAAGCTTTCTTT. This codes for CASSLQRTNTEAFF. Full variable domain (missing parts from reference TRBV5-1 and TRBJ1-1): KAGVTQTPRYLIKTRGQQVTLSCSPISGHRSVSWYQQTPGQGLQFLFEYFSETQRNKGNFPGRFSGRQFSNSRSEMNVSTLELGDSALYLCASSLQRTNTEAFFGQGTRLTVV.